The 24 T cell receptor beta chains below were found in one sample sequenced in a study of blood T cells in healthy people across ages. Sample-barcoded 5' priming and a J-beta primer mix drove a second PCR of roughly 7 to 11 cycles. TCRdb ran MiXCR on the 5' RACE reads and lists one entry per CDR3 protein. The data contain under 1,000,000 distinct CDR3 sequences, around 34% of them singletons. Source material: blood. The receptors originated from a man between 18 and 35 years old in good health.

CDR3 nucleotide sequence: TGCAGCGACAGGGTTACGAACACTGAAGCTTTCTTT. Its protein product is CSDRVTNTEAFF. This chain uses TRBV20-1 with TRBJ1-1; 7 nucleotides agree with TRBD1. Germline CDR1 is DFQATT and CDR2 is SNEGSKA (reference sequence). This CDR3 spans 12 amino acids.

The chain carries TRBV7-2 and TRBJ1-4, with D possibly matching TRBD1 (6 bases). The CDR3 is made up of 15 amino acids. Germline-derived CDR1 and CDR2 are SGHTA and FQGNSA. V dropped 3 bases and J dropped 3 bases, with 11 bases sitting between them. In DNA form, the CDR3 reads TGTGCCAGCAGCTTCTCAGGACAGCCTAATGAAAAACTGTTTTTT. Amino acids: CASSFSGQPNEKLFF.

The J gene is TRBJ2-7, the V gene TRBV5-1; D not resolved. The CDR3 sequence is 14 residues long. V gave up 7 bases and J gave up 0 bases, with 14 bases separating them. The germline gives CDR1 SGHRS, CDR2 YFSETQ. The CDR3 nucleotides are TGCGCCAGCCGGCCCAAGGGCCTCTCCTACGAGCAGTACTTC. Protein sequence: CASRPKGLSYEQYF.

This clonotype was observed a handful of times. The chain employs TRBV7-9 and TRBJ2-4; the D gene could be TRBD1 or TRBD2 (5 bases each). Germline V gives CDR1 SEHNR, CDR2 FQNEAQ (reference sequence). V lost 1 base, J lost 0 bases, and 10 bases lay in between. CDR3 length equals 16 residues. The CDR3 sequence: CASSLGGEVAKNIQYF. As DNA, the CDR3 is TGTGCCAGCAGCTTAGGAGGGGAAGTAGCCAAAAACATTCAGTACTTC.

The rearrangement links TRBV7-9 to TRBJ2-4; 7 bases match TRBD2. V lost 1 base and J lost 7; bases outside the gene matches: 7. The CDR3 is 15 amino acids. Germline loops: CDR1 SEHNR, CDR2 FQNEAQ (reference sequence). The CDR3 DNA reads TGTGCCAGCAGCTTAGGTCCTAGCGGAGGGAACATTCAGTACTTC. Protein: CASSLGPSGGNIQYF.

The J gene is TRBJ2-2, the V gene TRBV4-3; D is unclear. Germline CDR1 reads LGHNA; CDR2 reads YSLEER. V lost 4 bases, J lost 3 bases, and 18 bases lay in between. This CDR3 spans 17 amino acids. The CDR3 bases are TGCGCCAGCAGCCCGCATGACGGTGGGGAATACACCGGGGAGCTGTTTTTT. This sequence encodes CASSPHDGGEYTGELFF.

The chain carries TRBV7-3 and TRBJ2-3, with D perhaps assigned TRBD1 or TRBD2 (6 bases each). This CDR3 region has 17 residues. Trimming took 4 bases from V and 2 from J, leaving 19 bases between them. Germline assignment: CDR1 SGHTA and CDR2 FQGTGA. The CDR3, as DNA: TGTGCCAGCAGCTCCCTTTTGGGGGGCGGGCCCACAGATACGCAGTATTTT. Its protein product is CASSSLLGGGPTDTQYF.

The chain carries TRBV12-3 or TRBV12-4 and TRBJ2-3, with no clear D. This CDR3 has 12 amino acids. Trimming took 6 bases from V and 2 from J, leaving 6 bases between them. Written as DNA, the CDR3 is TGTGCCAGCAGACCGACCACAGATACGCAGTATTTT. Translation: CASRPTTDTQYF.

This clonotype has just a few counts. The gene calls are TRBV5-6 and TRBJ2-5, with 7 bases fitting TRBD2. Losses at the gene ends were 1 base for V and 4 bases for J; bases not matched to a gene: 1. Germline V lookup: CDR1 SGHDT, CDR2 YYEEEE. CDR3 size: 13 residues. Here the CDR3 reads CASSLPSGETQYF. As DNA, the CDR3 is TGTGCCAGCAGCTTGCCTAGCGGAGAGACCCAGTACTTC.

The chain's CDR3 is CASSLAWSGGADTQYF. Written as DNA, the CDR3 is TGTGCCAGCAGCTTAGCGTGGAGCGGGGGGGCAGATACGCAGTATTTT. The chain links TRBV7-6 to TRBJ2-3, with 10 bases identical to TRBD2. The germline V gene encodes CDR1 SGHVS and CDR2 FNYEAQ. This CDR3 has 16 amino acids. V was clipped by 0 bases and J by 4 bases; unmatched bases: 4.

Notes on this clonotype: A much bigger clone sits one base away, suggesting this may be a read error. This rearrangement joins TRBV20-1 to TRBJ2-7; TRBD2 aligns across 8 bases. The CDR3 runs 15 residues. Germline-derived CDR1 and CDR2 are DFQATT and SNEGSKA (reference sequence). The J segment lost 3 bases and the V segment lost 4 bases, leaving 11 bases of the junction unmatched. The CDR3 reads CSATISGDKHYEQYF. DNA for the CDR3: TGCAGTGCTACCATTAGCGGGGACAAGCACTACGAGCAGTACTTC.

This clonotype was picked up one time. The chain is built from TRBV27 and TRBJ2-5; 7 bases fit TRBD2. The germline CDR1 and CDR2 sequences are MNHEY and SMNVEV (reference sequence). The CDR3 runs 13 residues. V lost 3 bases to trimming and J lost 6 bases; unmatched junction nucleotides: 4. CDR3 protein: CASSLGGSKTQYF. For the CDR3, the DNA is TGTGCCAGCAGTTTGGGAGGGTCCAAGACCCAGTACTTC.

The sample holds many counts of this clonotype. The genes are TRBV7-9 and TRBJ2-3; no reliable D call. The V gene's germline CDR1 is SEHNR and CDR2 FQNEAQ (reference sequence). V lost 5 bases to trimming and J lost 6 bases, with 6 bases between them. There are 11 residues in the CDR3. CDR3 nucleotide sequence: TGTGCCAGCAGCGAGAGCGATACGCAGTATTTT. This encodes CASSESDTQYF.

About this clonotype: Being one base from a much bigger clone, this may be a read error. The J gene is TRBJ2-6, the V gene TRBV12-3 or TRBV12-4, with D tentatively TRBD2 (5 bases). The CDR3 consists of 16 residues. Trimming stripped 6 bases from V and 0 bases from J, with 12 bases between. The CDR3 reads CASSRGSDSGANVLTF. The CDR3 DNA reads TGTGCCAGCAGCCGGGGATCAGACTCTGGGGCCAACGTCCTGACTTTC.

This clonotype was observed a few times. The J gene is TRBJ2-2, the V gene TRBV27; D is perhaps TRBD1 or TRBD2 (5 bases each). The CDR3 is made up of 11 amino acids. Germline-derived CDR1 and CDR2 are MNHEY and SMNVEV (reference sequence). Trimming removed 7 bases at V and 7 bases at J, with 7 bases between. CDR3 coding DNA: TGTGCCAGCACTGGGGGCGGGGAGCTGTTTTTT. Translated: CASTGGGELFF.

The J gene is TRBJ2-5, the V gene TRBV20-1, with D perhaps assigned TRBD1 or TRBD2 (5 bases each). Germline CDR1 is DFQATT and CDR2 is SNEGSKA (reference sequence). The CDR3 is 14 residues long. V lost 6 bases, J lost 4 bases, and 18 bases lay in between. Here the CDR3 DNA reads TGCAGTGCGAGGGGTCAAGGGACCGGAGAGACCCAGTACTTC. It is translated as CSARGQGTGETQYF.

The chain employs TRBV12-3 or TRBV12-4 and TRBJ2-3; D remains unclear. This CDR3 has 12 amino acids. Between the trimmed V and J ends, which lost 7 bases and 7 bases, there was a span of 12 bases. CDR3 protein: CASKKDLNTQYF. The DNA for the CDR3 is TGTGCCAGCAAGAAGGACCTGAATACGCAGTATTTT.

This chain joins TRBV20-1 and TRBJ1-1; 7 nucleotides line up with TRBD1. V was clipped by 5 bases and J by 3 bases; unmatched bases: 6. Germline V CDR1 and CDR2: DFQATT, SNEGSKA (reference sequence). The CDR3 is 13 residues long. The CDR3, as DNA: TGCAGTGCTTCGACAGGGTGGGACACTGAAGCTTTCTTT. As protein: CSASTGWDTEAFF.

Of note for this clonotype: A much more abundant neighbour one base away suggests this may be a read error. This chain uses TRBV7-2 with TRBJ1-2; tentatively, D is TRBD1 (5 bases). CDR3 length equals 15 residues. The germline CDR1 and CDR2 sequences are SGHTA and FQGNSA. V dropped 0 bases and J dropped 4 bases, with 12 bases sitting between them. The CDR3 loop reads CASSLADGGSYGYTF. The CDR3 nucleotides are TGTGCCAGCAGCTTAGCGGATGGGGGGAGCTATGGCTACACCTTC.

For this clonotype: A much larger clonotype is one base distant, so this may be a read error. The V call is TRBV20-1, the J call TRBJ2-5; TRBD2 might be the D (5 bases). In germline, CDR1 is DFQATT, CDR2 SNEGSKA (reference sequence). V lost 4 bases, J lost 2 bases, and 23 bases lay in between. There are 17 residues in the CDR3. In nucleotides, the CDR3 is TGCAGTGCTACCGGTGGGCGAGCGGAAATATTTCAAGAGACCCAGTACTTC. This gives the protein CSATGGRAEIFQETQYF.

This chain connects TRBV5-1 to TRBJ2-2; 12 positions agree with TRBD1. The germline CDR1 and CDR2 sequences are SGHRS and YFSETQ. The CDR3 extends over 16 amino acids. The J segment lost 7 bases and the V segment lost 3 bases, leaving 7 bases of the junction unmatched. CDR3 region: CASSSRDRGRFGELFF. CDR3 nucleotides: TGCGCCAGCAGCTCCCGGGACAGGGGGCGTTTCGGGGAGCTGTTTTTT. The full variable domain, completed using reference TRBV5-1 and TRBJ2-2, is KAGVTQTPRYLIKTRGQQVTLSCSPISGHRSVSWYQQTPGQGLQFLFEYFSETQRNKGNFPGRFSGRQFSNSRSEMNVSTLELGDSALYLCASSSRDRGRFGELFFGEGSRLTVL.

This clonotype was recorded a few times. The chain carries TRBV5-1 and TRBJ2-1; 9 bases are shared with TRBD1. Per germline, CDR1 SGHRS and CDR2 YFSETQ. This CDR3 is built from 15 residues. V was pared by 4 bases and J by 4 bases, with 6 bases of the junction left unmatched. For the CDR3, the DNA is TGCGCCAGCAGCCAATACAGGGGGCTTTACAATGAGCAGTTCTTC. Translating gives CASSQYRGLYNEQFF.

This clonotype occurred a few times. The CDR3: CASSKELGQFNQPQHF. The CDR3 DNA is TGTGCCAGCAGCAAAGAACTGGGACAGTTCAATCAGCCCCAGCATTTT. The rearrangement links TRBV21-1 to TRBJ1-5; the table's D call, TRBD1, was not checked against the DNA. TRBV21-1 is given as a pseudogene. The CDR3 loop spans 16 amino acids.

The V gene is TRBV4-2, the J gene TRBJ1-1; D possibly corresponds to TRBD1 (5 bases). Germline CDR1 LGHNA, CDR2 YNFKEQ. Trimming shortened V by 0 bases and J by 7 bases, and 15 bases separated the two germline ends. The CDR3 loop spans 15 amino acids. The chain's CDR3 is CASSQDREGGGEAFF. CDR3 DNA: TGTGCCAGCAGCCAAGATAGAGAGGGCGGGGGTGAAGCTTTCTTT.